The present T cell receptor beta chain was sequenced within a study of CD8+CD57+ T cells in acquired aplastic anemia. In the study overall: On average, sorted CD4+ and CD8+ cells gave around 3.3 ug of DNA. Points from the study as a whole: Patients and controls were found to share twenty-nine CD8+ CDR3 sequences.

Sequenced patients had shown CD8+CD57+ cell expansion by flow cytometry. In this sample, this clonotype turned up once. Antigen: not known. Investigators profiled TCR beta VDJ and CDR3 from genomic DNA template. TCRdb processed the reads anew with MiXCR; each CDR3 protein has one entry. The sample holds around 170,000 distinct CDR3 sequences, approximately 51% seen once. The germline V gene has CDR1 SGHTA and CDR2 FQGNSA. Trimming took 5 bases from V and 3 from J, leaving 13 bases between them. The CDR3 covers 14 residues. The sequenced sample consisted of sorted CD4+, CD8+, or CD8+CD57+ T cells (not recorded which) from PBMCs. The sequence came from a human donor with aplastic anemia. V is TRBV7-2 and J is TRBJ2-5; D possibly corresponds to TRBD2 (7 bases). The CDR3 DNA sequence: TGTGCCAGCAGCCGACGGGGGGCCGAAGAGACCCAGTACTTC. Amino acid sequence: CASSRRGAEETQYF.